This T cell receptor beta chain was found in a study of CD8 T cells in ankylosing spondylitis. As for this clonotype: As yet, its antigen is unknown.

The authors made TCR beta libraries by quantitative 5'-RACE with molecular barcodes. Each CDR3 protein is one row after TCRdb ran MiXCR on the 5' RACE reads. The repertoire includes 220,000 or so distinct CDR3 sequences, about 10% of them detected once, and roughly 23% sits in the top ten. Study-wide results and limits: Disease-linked clones had a CD8+ phenotype and relatively low frequency in peripheral blood. Seemingly distinctive of ankylosing spondylitis blood was a TCR beta motif formed by eight highly homologous variants. In ankylosing spondylitis patients, matched synovial fluid reportedly showed significant enrichment of disease-linked clones.

The sample consisted of blood, either unsorted or a sorted T cell fraction (not recorded which). The origin of this receptor is a male donor with ankylosing spondylitis or in good health (not recorded which).

The CDR3 DNA is TGTGCCAGCAGCGGGGGTCGGGGCCAATCCTACAATGAGCAGTTCTTC. Protein sequence: CASSGGRGQSYNEQFF. The V and J genes are TRBV7-2 and TRBJ2-1; either TRBD1 or TRBD2 may supply D (5 bases each). Germline V CDR1 and CDR2: SGHTA, FQGNSA. The V end was cut by 5 bases, the J end by 1 base, with 15 bases between. This CDR3 is built from 16 residues.